This T cell receptor (beta chain) was recorded in a study of blood T cell repertoires in COVID-19. Overall study context: Acute-phase and convalescent COVID-19 samples originated in the United States, Italy and Spain.

Authors' processing steps: Reference gene primer amplification gave nucleated cell count estimates. The protocol was immunoSEQ multiplex PCR, while the TCRdb copy is restricted to in-frame clones and leaves out a portion. D and trimming come from the DNA, and the V and J calls and clone size come from that table. The repertoire consists of roughly 260,000 clones, with 88% occurring once and the leading ten covering roughly 4%. CDR3 size: 16 residues. The ends lost 5 bases at V and 7 bases at J; junction bases unmatched: 13. Germline loops: CDR1 SGHAT, CDR2 FQDESV (reference sequence). The rearrangement joins TRBV11-1 to TRBJ2-1; 8 nucleotides align to TRBD2. This clonotype was obtained from a man between 60 and 75 years old who had recovered from COVID-19. Sequencing used peripheral blood. CDR3 loop: CASSGSGSGGLNEQFF. In DNA form, the CDR3 reads TGTGCCAGCAGCGGCAGTGGGAGCGGGGGACTTAATGAGCAGTTCTTC. The whole variable domain, filled in from reference TRBV11-1 and TRBJ2-1, reads EAEVAQSPRYKITEKSQAVAFWCDPISGHATLYWYRQILGQGPELLVQFQDESVVDDSQLPKDRFSAERLKGVDSTLKIQPAELGDSAMYLCASSGSGSGGLNEQFFGPGTRLTVL.